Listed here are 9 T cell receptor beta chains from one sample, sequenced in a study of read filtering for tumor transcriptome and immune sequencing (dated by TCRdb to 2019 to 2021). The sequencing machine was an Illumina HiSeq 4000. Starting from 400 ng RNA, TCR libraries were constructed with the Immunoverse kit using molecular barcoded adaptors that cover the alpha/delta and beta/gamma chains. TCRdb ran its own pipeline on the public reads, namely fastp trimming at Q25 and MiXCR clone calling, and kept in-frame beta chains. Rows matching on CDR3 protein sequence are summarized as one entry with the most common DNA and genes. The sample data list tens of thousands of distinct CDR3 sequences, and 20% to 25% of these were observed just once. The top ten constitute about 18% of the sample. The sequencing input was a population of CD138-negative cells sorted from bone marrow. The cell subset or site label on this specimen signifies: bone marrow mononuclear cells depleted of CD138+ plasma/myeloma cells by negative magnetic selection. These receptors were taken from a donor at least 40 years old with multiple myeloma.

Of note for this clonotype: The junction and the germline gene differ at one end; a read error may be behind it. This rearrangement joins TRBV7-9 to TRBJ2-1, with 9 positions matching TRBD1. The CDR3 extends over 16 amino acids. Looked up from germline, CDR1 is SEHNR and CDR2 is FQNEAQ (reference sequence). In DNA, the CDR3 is TGTCCCAGCATCTACTGGAAGGACAGGGGACGCGATGAGCAGTTCTTC. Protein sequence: CPSIYWKDRGRDEQFF.

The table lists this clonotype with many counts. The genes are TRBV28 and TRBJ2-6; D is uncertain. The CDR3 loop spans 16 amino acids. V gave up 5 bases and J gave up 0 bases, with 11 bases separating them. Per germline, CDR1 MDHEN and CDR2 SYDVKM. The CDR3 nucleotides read TGTGCCAGCAGTCCAGACGGGTTCTCTGGGGCCAACGTCCTGACTTTC. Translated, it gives CASSPDGFSGANVLTF.

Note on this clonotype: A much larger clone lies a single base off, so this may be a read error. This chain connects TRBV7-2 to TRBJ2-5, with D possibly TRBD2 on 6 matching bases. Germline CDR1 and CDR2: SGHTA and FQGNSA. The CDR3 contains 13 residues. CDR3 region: CASSSRGEGTQCF. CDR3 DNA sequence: TGTGCCAGCAGCTCGCGCGGGGAAGGGACCCAGTGCTTC.

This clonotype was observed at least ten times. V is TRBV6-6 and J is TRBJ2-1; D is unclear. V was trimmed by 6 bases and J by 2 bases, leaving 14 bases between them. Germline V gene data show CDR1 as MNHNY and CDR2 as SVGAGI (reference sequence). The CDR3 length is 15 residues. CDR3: CASRSHGPTYNEQFF. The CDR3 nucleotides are TGTGCCAGCAGGTCCCATGGCCCTACCTACAATGAGCAGTTCTTC.

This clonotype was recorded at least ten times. CDR3 sequence (DNA): TGTGCCAGCAGAACTGTCTACGAGCAGTACTTC. Translating gives CASRTVYEQYF. The chain is built from TRBV28 and TRBJ2-7; no definite D call. V was cut by 6 bases and J by 3 bases, with 6 bases left in between. CDR3 length: 11 amino acids. CDR1 and CDR2 from the germline V gene are MDHEN and SYDVKM. The full variable domain, in which reference TRBV28 and TRBJ2-7 provide the parts outside the CDR3, is DVKVTQSSRYLVKRTGEKVFLECVQDMDHENMFWYRQDPGLGLRLIYFSYDVKMKEKGDIPEGYSVSREKKERFSLILESASTNQTSMYLCASRTVYEQYFGPGTRLTVT.

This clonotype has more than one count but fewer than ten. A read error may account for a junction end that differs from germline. In DNA, the CDR3 is TGTGCTAGCAGCTTGAAACTCAACAATGAGCAGTTCTTC. As protein: CASSLKLNNEQFF. V is TRBV7-7 and J is TRBJ2-1, with no clear D. Looked up from germline, CDR1 is SSHAT and CDR2 is FNYEAQ (reference sequence). This CDR3 spans 13 amino acids.

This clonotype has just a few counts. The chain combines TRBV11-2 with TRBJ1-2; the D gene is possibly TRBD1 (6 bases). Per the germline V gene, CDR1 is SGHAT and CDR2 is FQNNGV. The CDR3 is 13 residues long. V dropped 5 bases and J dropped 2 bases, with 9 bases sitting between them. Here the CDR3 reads CASSPDRNYGYTF. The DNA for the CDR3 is TGTGCCAGCAGCCCCGACAGGAACTATGGCTACACCTTC.

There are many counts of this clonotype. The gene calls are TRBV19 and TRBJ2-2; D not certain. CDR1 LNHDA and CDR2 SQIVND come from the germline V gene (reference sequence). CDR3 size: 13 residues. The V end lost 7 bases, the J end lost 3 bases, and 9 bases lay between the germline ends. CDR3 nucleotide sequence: TGTGCCAGTACCCAACTACACACCGGGGAGCTGTTTTTT. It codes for CASTQLHTGELFF.

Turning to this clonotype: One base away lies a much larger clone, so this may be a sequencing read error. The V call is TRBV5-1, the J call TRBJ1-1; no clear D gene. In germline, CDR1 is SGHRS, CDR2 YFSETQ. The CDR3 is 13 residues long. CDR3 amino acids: CAISLHRNTEAFF. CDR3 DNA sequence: TGCGCCATCAGCTTGCACAGGAACACTGAAGCTTTCTTT.